Listed below are T cell receptor beta chains from one sample, sequenced in a study of graft-versus-host responses after intestinal transplantation. Some clones are missing from TCRdb's copy, which holds only in-frame ones; the method was immunoSEQ multiplex PCR. The sample gives 62,000 or so clones, around 90% of which show up once; 1.6% is in the top ten. Sample: PBMCs, taken 26 days after transplant. The source is a human patient who received an intestinal transplant, so some T cells may come from the graft donor. Each CDR3 is given with its conserved first and last residue. D genes are given only for firm matches. Clone sizes are given selectively: once, few, many, or a class where the clone is expanded.

CDR3aa: CAKGTSRNETQYF
CDR3nt: TGTGCCAAGGGGACTAGCAGGAATGAGACCCAGTACTTC
v_gene: TRBV10-3
j_gene: TRBJ2-5
d_gene: TRBD2
abundance: NA

CDR3aa: CASNSPDSNQETQYF
CDR3nt: TGTGCCAGCAACAGTCCAGACAGCAACCAGGAGACCCAGTACTTC
v_gene: TRBV6-1
j_gene: TRBJ2-5
d_gene: NA
abundance: NA

CDR3aa: CASSVEWGSTEAFF
CDR3nt: TGTGCCAGCAGCGTAGAATGGGGCTCCACTGAAGCTTTCTTT
v_gene: TRBV9
j_gene: TRBJ1-1
d_gene: NA
abundance: NA

CDR3aa: CASSSLAGASYEQYF
CDR3nt: TGTGCCAGCAGTTCCCTAGCGGGGGCCTCCTACGAGCAGTACTTC
v_gene: TRBV28
j_gene: TRBJ2-7
d_gene: TRBD2
abundance: once

CDR3aa: CASSSVDRVYNEQFF
CDR3nt: TGTGCCAGCAGCTCGGTGGACAGGGTCTACAATGAGCAGTTCTTC
v_gene: TRBV7-9
j_gene: TRBJ2-1
d_gene: TRBD1
abundance: NA

CDR3aa: CASSYSGTYGDTIYF
CDR3nt: TGTGCCAGCAGTTACTCGGGGACATACGGGGACACCATATATTTT
v_gene: TRBV6-5
j_gene: TRBJ1-3
d_gene: NA
abundance: NA

CDR3aa: CASSYLGGGDEQFF
CDR3nt: TGTGCCAGCAGTTACTTGGGGGGGGGTGATGAGCAGTTCTTC
v_gene: TRBV6-6
j_gene: TRBJ2-1
d_gene: TRBD2
abundance: NA

CDR3aa: CASSQTIKGASSGANVLTF
CDR3nt: TGTGCCAGCAGCCAAACGATTAAGGGGGCGAGCTCTGGGGCCAACGTCCTGACTTTC
v_gene: TRBV4-2
j_gene: TRBJ2-6
d_gene: TRBD1
abundance: NA

CDR3aa: CASSDSVREKPLSKVDEQYF
CDR3nt: TGTGCCAGCAGTGACTCGGTCAGGGAAAAGCCCCTGAGTAAGGTGGACGAGCAGTACTTC
v_gene: TRBV6-4
j_gene: TRBJ2-7
d_gene: NA
abundance: NA

CDR3aa: CASSYRQGGEAFF
CDR3nt: TGTGCCAGCAGTTACCGACAGGGTGGTGAAGCTTTCTTT
v_gene: TRBV2
j_gene: TRBJ1-1
d_gene: TRBD1
abundance: NA

CDR3aa: CASSLKKNGGGTDTQYF
CDR3nt: TGTGCCAGCAGCTTAAAGAAGAACGGGGGGGGCACAGATACGCAGTATTTT
v_gene: TRBV13
j_gene: TRBJ2-3
d_gene: TRBD2
abundance: NA

CDR3aa: CASRLNRGTEAFF
CDR3nt: TGTGCCAGCAGGCTCAACAGGGGAACTGAAGCTTTCTTT
v_gene: TRBV6-1
j_gene: TRBJ1-1
d_gene: TRBD1
abundance: NA

CDR3aa: CASSISRVGELFF
CDR3nt: TGTGCCAGTAGTATATCCAGGGTAGGGGAGCTGTTTTTT
v_gene: TRBV19
j_gene: TRBJ2-2
d_gene: NA
abundance: NA

CDR3aa: CASSVGASGRVNTGELFF
CDR3nt: TGTGCCAGCAGCGTAGGTGCTAGCGGGAGGGTGAACACCGGGGAGCTGTTTTTT
v_gene: TRBV9
j_gene: TRBJ2-2
d_gene: TRBD2
abundance: NA

CDR3aa: CASSQVGQGTETQYF
CDR3nt: TGCGCCAGCAGCCAAGTGGGACAGGGTACAGAGACCCAGTACTTC
v_gene: TRBV4-1
j_gene: TRBJ2-5
d_gene: TRBD1
abundance: NA

CDR3aa: CASHRGGEKLFF
CDR3nt: TGCGCCAGCCACAGGGGAGGCGAAAAACTGTTTTTT
v_gene: TRBV5-1
j_gene: TRBJ1-4
d_gene: TRBD1
abundance: NA

CDR3aa: CASSSVGLEGTDTQYF
CDR3nt: TGTGCCAGCAGTTCCGTCGGACTAGAAGGCACAGATACGCAGTATTTT
v_gene: TRBV27
j_gene: TRBJ2-3
d_gene: TRBD2
abundance: NA

CDR3aa: CASSPRGTYTEAFF
CDR3nt: TGCGCCAGCAGCCCCAGGGGGACCTACACTGAAGCTTTCTTT
v_gene: TRBV4-1
j_gene: TRBJ1-1
d_gene: TRBD1
abundance: NA

CDR3aa: CASSSRQGSTYEQYF
CDR3nt: TGTGCCAGCAGCTCCCGCCAGGGGTCGACGTACGAGCAGTACTTC
v_gene: TRBV5-4
j_gene: TRBJ2-7
d_gene: NA
abundance: NA